These T cell receptor beta chains were read from a single sample in a study of OX40 agonist ivuxolimab in advanced cancers. The data were produced by immunoSEQ multiplex PCR, yet TCRdb's version contains in-frame clones alone and is incomplete. The sample carries more than 25,000 clones, more than 85% recorded once. Sequences were derived from CD4+ or CD8+ T cells sorted from blood, sampled in a trial of the OX40 agonist ivuxolimab. Source of these receptors: an adult with an advanced solid tumor such as melanoma, head and neck, liver or kidney cancer. Each CDR3 is given with its conserved first and last residue. Fields, in order: J gene, CDR3 length, clone size, V gene, D gene, CDR3 DNA, CDR3 protein. D genes are given only for firm matches. Size is stated for part of the rows, as once, few or many counts, or as a class when the clone is expanded.

J gene: TRBJ1-2
CDR3 length: 14
clone size: .
V gene: TRBV19
D gene: .
CDR3 DNA: TGTGCCAGTGGAACGGACATCCGGGGCTATGGCTACACCTTC
CDR3 protein: CASGTDIRGYGYTF

J gene: TRBJ2-7
CDR3 length: 18
clone size: .
V gene: TRBV12-2
D gene: .
CDR3 DNA: TGTGCAAGTCGCCCACTACCCCCGACCTCTCGACAGGCTGACGAGCAGTACTTC
CDR3 protein: CASRPLPPTSRQADEQYF

J gene: TRBJ2-5
CDR3 length: 14
clone size: .
V gene: TRBV9
D gene: .
CDR3 DNA: TGTGCCAGCAGCGCAGAGGGTGGAAGTGAGACCCAGTACTTC
CDR3 protein: CASSAEGGSETQYF

J gene: TRBJ2-3
CDR3 length: 15
clone size: .
V gene: TRBV5-1
D gene: TRBD2
CDR3 DNA: TGCGCCAGCAGCTCGTGGGCTAGCGGCCCAGATACGCAGTATTTT
CDR3 protein: CASSSWASGPDTQYF

J gene: TRBJ2-7
CDR3 length: 16
clone size: .
V gene: TRBV6-6
D gene: TRBD1
CDR3 DNA: TGTGCCAGCAGTTACTCACCGGACAGGAAGTTCAACGAGCAGTACTTC
CDR3 protein: CASSYSPDRKFNEQYF

J gene: TRBJ2-5
CDR3 length: 11
clone size: .
V gene: TRBV15
D gene: .
CDR3 DNA: TGTGCCACCAGTCCCGGAGAGACCCAGTACTTC
CDR3 protein: CATSPGETQYF

J gene: TRBJ2-7
CDR3 length: 15
clone size: once
V gene: TRBV28
D gene: TRBD1
CDR3 DNA: TGTGCCAGCAGACAGGACAGGGCGTCGTCCTACGAGCAGTACTTC
CDR3 protein: CASRQDRASSYEQYF

J gene: TRBJ1-2
CDR3 length: 13
clone size: .
V gene: TRBV4-1
D gene: .
CDR3 DNA: TGCGCCAGCAGCCAAGGCAGGTCTTGGGGCTACACCTTC
CDR3 protein: CASSQGRSWGYTF

J gene: TRBJ1-1
CDR3 length: 12
clone size: large
V gene: TRBV7-9
D gene: TRBD1
CDR3 DNA: TGTGCCAGCAGAACGGACAGGGAGGAAGCTTTCTTT
CDR3 protein: CASRTDREEAFF

J gene: TRBJ2-1
CDR3 length: 13
clone size: .
V gene: TRBV11-2
D gene: .
CDR3 DNA: TGTGCCAGCACGCAGGGTCGGGGAGATGAGCAGTTCTTC
CDR3 protein: CASTQGRGDEQFF

J gene: TRBJ2-1
CDR3 length: 13
clone size: .
V gene: TRBV4-1
D gene: .
CDR3 DNA: TGCGCCAGCAGCCAAGTGATTAGCAATGAGCAGTTCTTC
CDR3 protein: CASSQVISNEQFF

J gene: TRBJ2-7
CDR3 length: 15
clone size: .
V gene: TRBV11-2
D gene: .
CDR3 DNA: TGTGCCAGCAGCTCTATGGGGGGGCTGACCTACGAGCAGTACTTC
CDR3 protein: CASSSMGGLTYEQYF

J gene: TRBJ2-3
CDR3 length: 18
clone size: .
V gene: TRBV4-3
D gene: .
CDR3 DNA: TGCGCCAGCAGCCAAGAGGTTTGGGGCGGAGGCCACACAGATACGCAGTATTTT
CDR3 protein: CASSQEVWGGGHTDTQYF

J gene: TRBJ2-7
CDR3 length: 14
clone size: once
V gene: TRBV2
D gene: .
CDR3 DNA: TGTGCCAGCAGTGAAGAGGCAGGGAGATACGAGCAGTACTTC
CDR3 protein: CASSEEAGRYEQYF

J gene: TRBJ1-1
CDR3 length: 12
clone size: .
V gene: TRBV27
D gene: .
CDR3 DNA: TGTGCCAGCAGTTTAGGTTGGGGGGCGGCTTTCTTT
CDR3 protein: CASSLGWGAAFF

J gene: TRBJ2-3
CDR3 length: 15
clone size: large
V gene: TRBV6-6
D gene: TRBD2
CDR3 DNA: TGTGCCAGCAGCTTACTAGCGGGGGGCGGGGATACGCAGTATTTT
CDR3 protein: CASSLLAGGGDTQYF

J gene: TRBJ2-5
CDR3 length: 13
clone size: .
V gene: TRBV7-9
D gene: TRBD2
CDR3 DNA: TGTGCCAGCAGCTGGACTAGCCCAGAGACCCAGTACTTC
CDR3 protein: CASSWTSPETQYF

J gene: TRBJ2-7
CDR3 length: 18
clone size: .
V gene: TRBV7-2
D gene: TRBD1
CDR3 DNA: TGTGCCAGCAGCGCCAAACCCGGGGGACAGGGACTGGCCTACGAGCAGTACTTC
CDR3 protein: CASSAKPGGQGLAYEQYF

J gene: TRBJ1-1
CDR3 length: 15
clone size: .
V gene: TRBV4-3
D gene: TRBD1
CDR3 DNA: TGCGCCAGCAGCCCACACGACAGGGGGTTTACTGAAGCTTTCTTT
CDR3 protein: CASSPHDRGFTEAFF

J gene: TRBJ2-7
CDR3 length: 16
clone size: .
V gene: TRBV6-5
D gene: .
CDR3 DNA: TGTGCCAGCAGTTACTCGGGAGACTCCTCTTCCTACGAGCAGTACTTC
CDR3 protein: CASSYSGDSSSYEQYF

J gene: TRBJ1-2
CDR3 length: 18
clone size: .
V gene: TRBV27
D gene: TRBD1
CDR3 DNA: TGTGCCAGCAGCATCACTTATGAGGGGGCGAAGGGTAAAAGTGGCTACACCTTC
CDR3 protein: CASSITYEGAKGKSGYTF

J gene: TRBJ2-6
CDR3 length: 18
clone size: .
V gene: TRBV4-3
D gene: TRBD1
CDR3 DNA: TGCGCCAGCAGCCAAGACCAGGGGGCGGAGGCTGGGGCCAACGTCCTGACTTTC
CDR3 protein: CASSQDQGAEAGANVLTF

J gene: TRBJ2-5
CDR3 length: 12
clone size: .
V gene: TRBV29-1
D gene: .
CDR3 DNA: TGCAGCGTTGGGACAGAGCAAGAGACCCAGTACTTC
CDR3 protein: CSVGTEQETQYF

J gene: TRBJ2-6
CDR3 length: 16
clone size: few
V gene: TRBV13
D gene: .
CDR3 DNA: TGTGCCAGCAGCTCCTGGACGAGCTCTGGGGCCAACGTCCTGACTTTC
CDR3 protein: CASSSWTSSGANVLTF

J gene: TRBJ1-1
CDR3 length: 14
clone size: .
V gene: TRBV7-9
D gene: .
CDR3 DNA: TGTGCCAGCAGCTTAGGGACAGCAAACACTGAAGCTTTCTTT
CDR3 protein: CASSLGTANTEAFF

J gene: TRBJ2-5
CDR3 length: 16
clone size: .
V gene: TRBV5-1
D gene: TRBD1
CDR3 DNA: TGCGCCAGCAGCTTGGAGACGACAGGGGGCGTGGAGACCCAGTACTTC
CDR3 protein: CASSLETTGGVETQYF

J gene: TRBJ1-6
CDR3 length: 15
clone size: .
V gene: TRBV18
D gene: TRBD1
CDR3 DNA: TGTGCCAGCTCACCAGGACAGGGTCAAGGATCACCCCTCCACTTT
CDR3 protein: CASSPGQGQGSPLHF

J gene: TRBJ2-3
CDR3 length: 18
clone size: .
V gene: TRBV9
D gene: .
CDR3 DNA: TGTGCCAGCAGCGGCCCTGGAATGAGCGATGGGGGCACAGATACGCAGTATTTT
CDR3 protein: CASSGPGMSDGGTDTQYF

J gene: TRBJ2-3
CDR3 length: 13
clone size: once
V gene: TRBV9
D gene: TRBD2
CDR3 DNA: TGTGCCAGCAGTAGCGGGGGCACAGATACGCAGTATTTT
CDR3 protein: CASSSGGTDTQYF

J gene: TRBJ2-7
CDR3 length: 13
clone size: .
V gene: TRBV19
D gene: .
CDR3 DNA: TGTGCCAGTAGTTCCCCCGGGACCTACGAGCAGTACTTC
CDR3 protein: CASSSPGTYEQYF

J gene: TRBJ2-2
CDR3 length: 15
clone size: .
V gene: TRBV7-2
D gene: .
CDR3 DNA: TGTGCCAGCCGGCCCGGATGGGCGGGCACCGGGGAGCTGTTTTTT
CDR3 protein: CASRPGWAGTGELFF

J gene: TRBJ1-1
CDR3 length: 16
clone size: .
V gene: TRBV5-8
D gene: .
CDR3 DNA: TGTGCCAGCAGCTTGGTTTTCACGCATCCGAACACTGAAGCTTTCTTT
CDR3 protein: CASSLVFTHPNTEAFF

J gene: TRBJ1-1
CDR3 length: 15
clone size: .
V gene: TRBV7-2
D gene: .
CDR3 DNA: TGTGCCAGCAGCCAAGGGGTAGGGCCGAACACTGAAGCTTTCTTT
CDR3 protein: CASSQGVGPNTEAFF

J gene: TRBJ1-4
CDR3 length: 12
clone size: .
V gene: TRBV27
D gene: TRBD1
CDR3 DNA: TGTGCCAGTAAGACAGGGCATGAAAAACTGTTTTTT
CDR3 protein: CASKTGHEKLFF

J gene: TRBJ1-2
CDR3 length: 13
clone size: .
V gene: TRBV7-9
D gene: .
CDR3 DNA: TGTGCCAGCAGCACCCGGACAGCCTATGGCTACACCTTC
CDR3 protein: CASSTRTAYGYTF

J gene: TRBJ1-1
CDR3 length: 12
clone size: few
V gene: TRBV2
D gene: .
CDR3 DNA: TGTGCCAGCGGAGCCATGAACACTGAAGCTTTCTTT
CDR3 protein: CASGAMNTEAFF

J gene: TRBJ2-3
CDR3 length: 16
clone size: .
V gene: TRBV9
D gene: TRBD2
CDR3 DNA: TGTGCCAGCAGCTCCCGAGCGGGGTGGGGCACAGATACGCAGTATTTT
CDR3 protein: CASSSRAGWGTDTQYF

J gene: TRBJ2-3
CDR3 length: 22
clone size: .
V gene: TRBV4-1
D gene: TRBD2
CDR3 DNA: TGCGCCAGCAGCCAAGAAGGGGAACTAGCGGGAGTTGGGGGTTGGTGGACAGATACGCAGTATTTT
CDR3 protein: CASSQEGELAGVGGWWTDTQYF

J gene: TRBJ1-5
CDR3 length: 15
clone size: .
V gene: TRBV6-1
D gene: .
CDR3 DNA: TGTGCCAGCAGTGATTGGGCGGGTTCTGGTCAGCCCCAGCATTTT
CDR3 protein: CASSDWAGSGQPQHF

J gene: TRBJ2-3
CDR3 length: 12
clone size: .
V gene: TRBV5-6
D gene: TRBD2
CDR3 DNA: TGTGCCAGCAGCTTCTCGACTAGCGGGCAGTATTTT
CDR3 protein: CASSFSTSGQYF

J gene: TRBJ2-1
CDR3 length: 17
clone size: .
V gene: TRBV29-1
D gene: TRBD2
CDR3 DNA: TGCAGCGTTGTAAGCGTAGCGGGAGCCCTCTCCTACAATGAGCAGTTCTTC
CDR3 protein: CSVVSVAGALSYNEQFF

J gene: TRBJ1-4
CDR3 length: 14
clone size: .
V gene: TRBV7-8
D gene: .
CDR3 DNA: TGTGCCAGCAGCCCAGGGCGGTTCGATGAAAAACTGTTTTTT
CDR3 protein: CASSPGRFDEKLFF

J gene: TRBJ2-1
CDR3 length: 15
clone size: few
V gene: TRBV7-6
D gene: TRBD2
CDR3 DNA: TGTGCCAGCAGCTTAGTGGGAGGGTCCTACAATGAGCAGTTCTTC
CDR3 protein: CASSLVGGSYNEQFF

J gene: TRBJ2-5
CDR3 length: 12
clone size: .
V gene: TRBV7-9
D gene: .
CDR3 DNA: TGTGCCAGCACAGGGTTGGGAGAGACCCAGTACTTC
CDR3 protein: CASTGLGETQYF

J gene: TRBJ2-3
CDR3 length: 16
clone size: .
V gene: TRBV10-1
D gene: .
CDR3 DNA: TGCGCCAGCAGTGAGTCGGCGGGAAGATTCACAGATACGCAGTATTTT
CDR3 protein: CASSESAGRFTDTQYF

J gene: TRBJ1-6
CDR3 length: 16
clone size: .
V gene: TRBV5-6
D gene: TRBD1
CDR3 DNA: TGTGCCAGCAGCATAGCCCGACAGGGGGCGGTTTCACCCCTCCACTTT
CDR3 protein: CASSIARQGAVSPLHF

J gene: TRBJ2-1
CDR3 length: 14
clone size: once
V gene: TRBV6-5
D gene: .
CDR3 DNA: TGTGCCAGTGGTGGGCTTAACTCCTACAATGAGCAGTTCTTC
CDR3 protein: CASGGLNSYNEQFF

J gene: TRBJ2-5
CDR3 length: 14
clone size: .
V gene: TRBV2
D gene: .
CDR3 DNA: TGTGCCAGCGCCCCCGCACGGTACCAAGAGACCCAGTACTTC
CDR3 protein: CASAPARYQETQYF

J gene: TRBJ2-3
CDR3 length: 16
clone size: .
V gene: TRBV27
D gene: .
CDR3 DNA: TGTGCCAGCAGTCGACCCTGGGGGACTAGCACAGATACGCAGTATTTT
CDR3 protein: CASSRPWGTSTDTQYF

J gene: TRBJ1-4
CDR3 length: 14
clone size: .
V gene: TRBV28
D gene: TRBD1
CDR3 DNA: TGTGCCAGCAGTGAGGGGGCGCGGAATGAAAAACTGTTTTTT
CDR3 protein: CASSEGARNEKLFF

J gene: TRBJ1-1
CDR3 length: 16
clone size: .
V gene: TRBV15
D gene: TRBD1
CDR3 DNA: TGTGCCACCAGCATAGACAGGGCAAGAATGAACACTGAAGCTTTCTTT
CDR3 protein: CATSIDRARMNTEAFF

J gene: TRBJ2-7
CDR3 length: 18
clone size: .
V gene: TRBV7-2
D gene: TRBD1
CDR3 DNA: TGTGCCAGCAGCCGAGGGGGGACAGGGGGTGACCCCTCCTACGAGCAGTACTTC
CDR3 protein: CASSRGGTGGDPSYEQYF

J gene: TRBJ1-1
CDR3 length: 14
clone size: .
V gene: TRBV7-6
D gene: TRBD1
CDR3 DNA: TGTGCCAGCAGCCCCCGGGACAGGAACACTGAAGCTTTCTTT
CDR3 protein: CASSPRDRNTEAFF

J gene: TRBJ2-1
CDR3 length: 14
clone size: .
V gene: TRBV7-6
D gene: TRBD2
CDR3 DNA: TGTGCCAGCAGCTTTCTAGCGGGAGTCAATGAGCAGTTCTTC
CDR3 protein: CASSFLAGVNEQFF

J gene: TRBJ2-3
CDR3 length: 18
clone size: .
V gene: TRBV7-2
D gene: TRBD2
CDR3 DNA: TGTGCCAGCAGCTTAGTTATGGGACTAGCGGGAGGGGGCGATACGCAGTATTTT
CDR3 protein: CASSLVMGLAGGGDTQYF